A selection of T cell receptor beta chains follows, all from one sample in a study of blood T cell repertoires in COVID-19. Using immunoSEQ multiplex PCR, the repertoire was profiled, and TCRdb retains in-frame clones only, with some absent. Altogether 250,000 to 350,000 clones are present, approximately 90% being singletons, with the ten largest covering about 3%. Sequenced: peripheral blood. The source is a woman in her 30s with active or convalescent COVID-19. The CDR3 runs from the conserved cysteine through the conserved F or W. D genes are given only for firm matches. Clone size is given for some rows only: seen once, a few or many times, or a class if the clone is expanded.

D: .
V: TRBV15
size: .
J: TRBJ2-5
CDR3: CATSREGLLETQYF
DNA: TGTGCCACCAGCAGAGAAGGACTTCTTGAGACCCAGTACTTC

D: TRBD1
V: TRBV6-5
size: .
J: TRBJ2-1
CDR3: CASSYPDRAEQFF
DNA: TGTGCCAGCAGTTACCCGGACAGGGCTGAGCAGTTCTTC

D: .
V: TRBV5-1
size: .
J: TRBJ2-3
CDR3: CASSLTADTQYF
DNA: TGCGCCAGCAGCTTAACAGCAGATACGCAGTATTTT

D: TRBD1
V: TRBV16
size: .
J: TRBJ2-7
CDR3: CASSQVDRGAYEQYF
DNA: TGTGCCAGCAGCCAAGTTGACAGGGGGGCCTACGAGCAGTACTTC

D: TRBD1
V: TRBV28
size: .
J: TRBJ2-7
CDR3: CASRGVRDSPYEQYF
DNA: TGTGCCAGCAGGGGAGTCCGGGACAGCCCTTACGAGCAGTACTTC

D: .
V: TRBV14
size: .
J: TRBJ1-1
CDR3: CASSQVLGGGTEAFF
DNA: TGTGCCAGCAGCCAAGTTTTGGGAGGGGGCACTGAAGCTTTCTTT

D: .
V: TRBV20-1
size: .
J: TRBJ2-3
CDR3: CSASPGTSTDTQYF
DNA: TGCAGTGCTAGTCCCGGGACTAGCACAGATACGCAGTATTTT

D: TRBD1
V: TRBV12-5
size: .
J: TRBJ2-3
CDR3: CASGPGTGVGTQYF
DNA: TGTGCTAGTGGCCCCGGGACAGGGGTAGGAACGCAGTATTTT

D: TRBD2
V: TRBV19
size: .
J: TRBJ2-2
CDR3: CATNPGLAGVRTGELFF
DNA: TGTGCCACCAACCCCGGACTAGCGGGGGTTAGGACCGGGGAGCTGTTTTTT

D: .
V: TRBV5-1
size: once
J: TRBJ1-1
CDR3: CASSSQGRDTEAFF
DNA: TGCGCCAGCAGCTCCCAAGGGCGGGACACTGAAGCTTTCTTT

D: .
V: TRBV18
size: .
J: TRBJ1-2
CDR3: CASSPTGTANYGYTF
DNA: TGTGCCAGCTCACCTACAGGGACCGCTAACTATGGCTACACCTTC

D: TRBD1
V: TRBV30
size: once
J: TRBJ1-3
CDR3: CAWDRGTGNTIYF
DNA: TGTGCCTGGGACAGGGGTACTGGAAACACCATATATTTT

D: TRBD2
V: TRBV30
size: .
J: TRBJ2-3
CDR3: CAWSGGSSTDTQYF
DNA: TGTGCCTGGAGTGGCGGGAGTAGCACAGATACGCAGTATTTT

D: .
V: TRBV27
size: .
J: TRBJ1-2
CDR3: CASSAGLGYGYTF
DNA: TGTGCCAGCAGTGCGGGGCTTGGCTATGGCTACACCTTC

D: .
V: TRBV3-1/TRBV3-2
size: once
J: TRBJ2-5
CDR3: CASSRTVETQYF
DNA: TGTGCCAGCAGCCGAACAGTAGAGACCCAGTACTTC

D: .
V: TRBV2
size: .
J: TRBJ2-1
CDR3: CASSYQGSSYNEQFF
DNA: TGTGCCAGCAGTTACCAGGGGAGCTCCTACAATGAGCAGTTCTTC

D: TRBD2
V: TRBV6-2/TRBV6-3
size: .
J: TRBJ2-5
CDR3: CASSYDPTFPGLAGGAQYF
DNA: TGTGCCAGCAGTTACGACCCCACATTCCCGGGACTAGCGGGGGGAGCCCAGTACTTC

D: TRBD1
V: TRBV3-1/TRBV3-2
size: once
J: TRBJ1-1
CDR3: CASSSTGGAGNTEAFF
DNA: TGTGCCAGCAGCTCTACAGGGGGCGCGGGGAACACTGAAGCTTTCTTT

D: TRBD2
V: TRBV7-9
size: .
J: TRBJ2-7
CDR3: CASSPGGGSYEQYF
DNA: TGTGCCAGCAGCCCCGGGGGGGGCTCCTACGAGCAGTACTTC

D: TRBD1
V: TRBV7-2
size: .
J: TRBJ1-2
CDR3: CASSQRPGQIIYGYTF
DNA: TGTGCCAGCAGCCAACGCCCGGGACAGATAATCTATGGCTACACCTTC

D: TRBD1
V: TRBV3-1/TRBV3-2
size: .
J: TRBJ1-2
CDR3: CASSPRLMTGTGYTF
DNA: TGTGCCAGCAGCCCCCGTTTAATGACAGGGACAGGCTACACCTTC

D: TRBD1
V: TRBV24-1
size: .
J: TRBJ2-3
CDR3: CATSDLPDRGYTQYF
DNA: TGTGCCACCAGTGATTTACCGGACAGGGGGTATACGCAGTATTTT

D: .
V: TRBV21-1
size: .
J: TRBJ2-1
CDR3: CASSNQPPGLAANEQFF
DNA: TGTGCCAGCAGCAATCAACCGCCGGGACTAGCGGCCAATGAGCAGTTCTTC

D: TRBD1
V: TRBV10-3
size: .
J: TRBJ1-1
CDR3: CAISEGYRDRDTEAFF
DNA: TGTGCCATCAGTGAAGGGTACCGGGACAGGGACACTGAAGCTTTCTTT

D: TRBD2
V: TRBV10-3
size: .
J: TRBJ2-3
CDR3: CAISPGLAGGSQSTDTQYF
DNA: TGTGCCATCAGTCCGGGACTAGCGGGGGGGTCCCAAAGCACAGATACGCAGTATTTT

D: TRBD1
V: TRBV27
size: .
J: TRBJ1-2
CDR3: CASSADRGYGYTF
DNA: TGTGCCAGCAGTGCTGACAGGGGTTATGGCTACACCTTC

D: TRBD1
V: TRBV2
size: once
J: TRBJ1-1
CDR3: CASSEGRGWTEAFF
DNA: TGTGCCAGCAGTGAGGGCAGGGGGTGGACTGAAGCTTTCTTT

D: .
V: TRBV30
size: .
J: TRBJ1-6
CDR3: CAWSVGQGRSPLHF
DNA: TGTGCCTGGAGTGTGGGGCAGGGCCGTTCACCCCTCCACTTT

D: TRBD1
V: TRBV14
size: .
J: TRBJ1-1
CDR3: CASSPRTGMNTEAFF
DNA: TGTGCCAGCAGCCCCAGGACAGGGATGAACACTGAAGCTTTCTTT

D: .
V: TRBV28
size: .
J: TRBJ1-4
CDR3: CASSLSPVREKLFF
DNA: TGTGCCAGCAGTTTATCCCCGGTGCGGGAAAAACTGTTTTTT

D: TRBD1
V: TRBV7-2
size: .
J: TRBJ1-5
CDR3: CASSLPQGNQPQHF
DNA: TGTGCCAGCAGCTTACCACAGGGGAATCAGCCCCAGCATTTT

D: .
V: TRBV5-1
size: few
J: TRBJ1-1
CDR3: CASSLGPGNTEAFF
DNA: TGCGCCAGCAGCTTGGGTCCGGGGAACACTGAAGCTTTCTTT

D: .
V: TRBV29-1
size: .
J: TRBJ2-3
CDR3: CSVSLQATQYF
DNA: TGCAGCGTTTCACTACAGGCGACGCAGTATTTT

D: TRBD1
V: TRBV5-1
size: .
J: TRBJ2-2
CDR3: CASSLYRGGGTGELFF
DNA: TGCGCCAGCAGCTTGTATCGAGGGGGCGGGACCGGGGAGCTGTTTTTT

D: TRBD1
V: TRBV6-2/TRBV6-3
size: few
J: TRBJ1-2
CDR3: CASSYGTDYGYTF
DNA: TGTGCCAGCAGTTATGGGACAGACTATGGCTACACCTTC

D: .
V: TRBV6-6
size: .
J: TRBJ1-1
CDR3: CASSYSSVEAFF
DNA: TGTGCCAGCAGTTACTCCTCCGTGGAAGCTTTCTTT

D: .
V: TRBV6-2/TRBV6-3
size: many
J: TRBJ1-1
CDR3: CASSYLPPRFEAFF
DNA: TGTGCCAGCAGTTACTTGCCCCCCAGGTTCGAAGCTTTCTTT

D: TRBD1
V: TRBV20-1
size: .
J: TRBJ2-1
CDR3: CSASDRASYNEQFF
DNA: TGCAGTGCTAGTGACAGGGCCTCCTACAATGAGCAGTTCTTC

D: TRBD1
V: TRBV18
size: .
J: TRBJ1-2
CDR3: CASSPLTGVANYGYTF
DNA: TGTGCCAGCTCACCATTGACAGGGGTAGCTAACTATGGCTACACCTTC

D: .
V: TRBV6-5
size: .
J: TRBJ1-1
CDR3: CASKRGRGGTEAFF
DNA: TGTGCCAGCAAGAGAGGGAGGGGGGGGACTGAAGCTTTCTTT

D: TRBD1
V: TRBV3-1/TRBV3-2
size: .
J: TRBJ2-7
CDR3: CASSQSPGGIYEQYF
DNA: TGTGCCAGCAGCCAATCTCCAGGGGGCATATACGAGCAGTACTTC

D: .
V: TRBV11-3
size: .
J: TRBJ1-1
CDR3: CASSWRMNTEAFF
DNA: TGTGCCAGCAGCTGGAGAATGAACACTGAAGCTTTCTTT

D: .
V: TRBV4-3
size: .
J: TRBJ2-1
CDR3: CASSQEGSSYNEQFF
DNA: TGCGCCAGCAGCCAAGAGGGCAGCTCCTACAATGAGCAGTTCTTC

D: .
V: TRBV9
size: once
J: TRBJ1-3
CDR3: CASTGIEPGNTIYF
DNA: TGTGCCAGCACCGGGATAGAACCTGGAAACACCATATATTTT

D: .
V: TRBV2
size: .
J: TRBJ1-5
CDR3: CASSAQGLSNQPQHF
DNA: TGTGCCAGCAGTGCACAGGGTTTAAGCAATCAGCCCCAGCATTTT

D: .
V: TRBV29-1
size: .
J: TRBJ1-5
CDR3: CSVQDRNNQPQHF
DNA: TGCAGCGTCCAAGACAGGAACAATCAGCCCCAGCATTTT

D: .
V: TRBV7-9
size: .
J: TRBJ2-2
CDR3: CASSRLPGQFTGELFF
DNA: TGTGCCAGCAGCCGCCTACCAGGCCAGTTCACCGGGGAGCTGTTTTTT

D: .
V: TRBV27
size: .
J: TRBJ2-3
CDR3: CASTRSLGADTQYF
DNA: TGTGCCAGCACCCGCTCTTTGGGCGCAGATACGCAGTATTTT

D: .
V: TRBV5-1
size: .
J: TRBJ2-1
CDR3: CASSSRLGSYNEQFF
DNA: TGCGCCAGCAGCTCGCGGTTGGGTTCCTACAATGAGCAGTTCTTC

D: .
V: TRBV28
size: .
J: TRBJ1-6
CDR3: CASSFSPSPLHF
DNA: TGTGCCAGCAGTTTTTCCCCGTCACCCCTCCACTTT

D: TRBD1
V: TRBV24-1
size: .
J: TRBJ2-1
CDR3: CATSDLRTGGNEQFF
DNA: TGTGCCACCAGTGATTTAAGGACAGGGGGCAATGAGCAGTTCTTC

D: .
V: TRBV4-1
size: .
J: TRBJ1-5
CDR3: CASSQDLGRWPQHF
DNA: TGCGCCAGCAGCCAAGACCTGGGGCGGTGGCCCCAGCATTTT